The present T cell receptor (beta chain) was sequenced within a study of cytomegalovirus exposure and HLA in healthy donors. In the case of this clone: Its antigen is not known.

Per the germline V gene, CDR1 is SNHLY and CDR2 is FYNNEI. V was clipped by 3 bases and J by 7 bases, with 18 bases between them. The CDR3 has 15 residues. Whole-study results and caveats: Most of the CMV-associated TCR beta chains (in a later analysis) appeared to be HLA-restricted.

PCR used 60 Vbeta primers and 13 Jbeta primers. Some clones are missing from TCRdb's copy, which holds only in-frame ones; the method was immunoSEQ multiplex PCR. The sample has about 83,000 clones; just under 75% are singletons. Sample: PBMCs. The clonotype originates from a man aged 60 to 75 in good health and CMV-seronegative. The genes are TRBV2 and TRBJ1-2; perhaps TRBD1 as D (6 bases). CDR3 bases: TGTGCCAGCAGTGATCCACCCGCAGGGGCGGGTGGCTACACCTTC. Protein: CASSDPPAGAGGYTF.